This passage covers 28 T cell receptor beta chains from one sample sequenced in a study of cytomegalovirus exposure and HLA in healthy donors. 13 Jbeta primers and 60 Vbeta primers were used for the PCR. The table came from immunoSEQ multiplex PCR; TCRdb's copy has only in-frame clones and leaves some out. This table has some 77,000 clones, around 80% appearing once. The sample consisted of PBMCs. The receptors stem from a man aged 30 to 45 in good health and CMV-seronegative.

V usage is TRBV5-1 and J usage is TRBJ2-7; D not resolved. CDR1 and CDR2 (germline): SGHRS, YFSETQ. The CDR3 runs to 15 residues. V was shortened by 0 bases and J by 6 bases, with 16 bases between the two germline ends. CDR3 DNA sequence: TGCGCCAGCAGCTTGGCCGCAGACTCCTTCGGCGAGCAGTACTTC. Translated: CASSLAADSFGEQYF.

This clone was found once. The V and J genes are TRBV30 and TRBJ1-5, with D possibly being TRBD1 (6 bases). V was shortened by 5 bases and J by 5 bases, with 16 bases between the two germline ends. The CDR3 runs 14 residues. Germline V lookup: CDR1 GTSNPN, CDR2 SVGIG (reference sequence). CDR3 loop: CAWGGRALDQPQHF. The CDR3 DNA reads TGTGCCTGGGGGGGCAGGGCACTGGATCAGCCCCAGCATTTT.

The rearrangement uses TRBV30 and TRBJ2-5; 11 bases map to TRBD2. The closer fit of TRBJ2-7 to the DNA end suggests the J call may be wrong. Germline V gives CDR1 GTSNPN, CDR2 SVGIG (reference sequence). This CDR3 comprises 13 residues. CDR3 loop: CAWRTSGAREQYF. In DNA form, the CDR3 reads TGTGCCTGGAGGACTAGCGGGGCACGCGAGCAGTACTTC.

This chain uses TRBV27 with TRBJ2-5, with a weak D call TRBD2 (6 bases). V lost 4 bases and J 3 bases, leaving 9 bases between the germline ends. The CDR3 loop spans 13 amino acids. CDR1 and CDR2 (germline): MNHEY, SMNVEV (reference sequence). CDR3 amino acids: CASSSGLEETQYF. The CDR3 DNA sequence: TGTGCCAGCAGTTCGGGACTGGAAGAGACCCAGTACTTC.

The chain uses TRBV13 and TRBJ2-7, with TRBD1 matching over 7 bases. Germline V lookup: CDR1 PRHDT, CDR2 FYEKMQ (reference sequence). This CDR3 has 15 residues. Trimming at V came to 2 bases and at J to 3 bases, leaving 7 bases not matched to a gene. As DNA, the CDR3 is TGTGCCAGCAGCTTATTAAGGGACAGCCTCTACGAGCAGTACTTC. This sequence encodes CASSLLRDSLYEQYF.

This sequence joins TRBV7-3 and TRBJ1-1; no firm D call. The CDR3 consists of 15 residues. The V end lost 2 bases, the J end lost 0 bases, and 10 bases lay between the germline ends. Per the germline V gene, CDR1 is SGHTA and CDR2 is FQGTGA. CDR3 region: CASSLVPGMNTEAFF. Here the CDR3 DNA reads TGTGCCAGCAGCTTAGTCCCAGGAATGAACACTGAAGCTTTCTTT.

The chain is built from TRBV6-1 and TRBJ1-1, with D possibly matching TRBD1 (6 bases). V was cut by 6 bases and J by 5 bases, with 10 bases left in between. The CDR3 has 12 residues. Germline CDR1 MNHNS, CDR2 SASEGT. CDR3 DNA: TGTGCCAGCAGAGACAGGAGTACTGAAGCTTTCTTT. It is translated as CASRDRSTEAFF.

The chain joins TRBV4-2 to TRBJ2-6, with TRBD2 matching 7 bases. The germline gives CDR1 LGHNA, CDR2 YNFKEQ. This CDR3 has 17 residues. V shed 0 bases, J shed 1 base, and the junction held 3 bases outside the gene matches. In nucleotides, the CDR3 is TGTGCCAGCAGCCAAGAGTCGGGGGGATCTGGGGCCAACGTCCTGACTTTC. It codes for CASSQESGGSGANVLTF.

This chain connects TRBV18 to TRBJ2-1; 7 bases are a match to TRBD2. CDR3 length: 18 amino acids. CDR1 KGHSH and CDR2 LQKENI come from the germline V gene. With 3 bases clipped from V and 0 bases from J, the junction kept 11 bases outside the gene matches. CDR3: CASSPVSSGGSSYNEQFF. CDR3 DNA sequence: TGTGCCAGCTCACCTGTTTCTAGCGGAGGGAGCTCCTACAATGAGCAGTTCTTC.

The chain employs TRBV7-3 and TRBJ1-1; TRBD1 agrees at 8 bases. CDR3 length equals 14 residues. Germline loops: CDR1 SGHTA, CDR2 FQGTGA. V gave up 4 bases and J gave up 1 base; unmatched junction bases: 2. The CDR3: CASSSGTGNTEAFF. In nucleotides, the CDR3 is TGTGCCAGCAGCTCCGGGACAGGGAACACTGAAGCTTTCTTT.

This clone appeared a few times. The V call is TRBV11-2, the J call TRBJ1-6; D remains unclear. CDR1 is SGHAT, CDR2 FQNNGV, per germline. Deletions cut 5 bases from V and 7 bases from J, with 9 bases between. The CDR3 runs to 13 residues. CDR3 protein: CASSPGPNSPLHF. The CDR3 coding sequence is TGTGCCAGCAGCCCTGGGCCCAATTCACCCCTCCACTTT.

The genes are TRBV5-1 and TRBJ2-7, with 13 bases lining up with TRBD2. Germline-derived CDR1 and CDR2 are SGHRS and YFSETQ. Trimming took 0 bases from V and 2 from J; bases not matched to a gene: 2. The CDR3 runs 16 residues. The CDR3 bases are TGCGCCAGCAGCTTGGGGACTAGCGGGAGCACCTACGAGCAGTACTTC. As protein: CASSLGTSGSTYEQYF. Full variable domain (missing parts from reference TRBV5-1 and TRBJ2-7): KAGVTQTPRYLIKTRGQQVTLSCSPISGHRSVSWYQQTPGQGLQFLFEYFSETQRNKGNFPGRFSGRQFSNSRSEMNVSTLELGDSALYLCASSLGTSGSTYEQYFGPGTRLTVT.

The chain has TRBV27 and TRBJ2-1; no reliable D call. The CDR3 has 14 amino acids. V lost 0 bases and J 10 bases, leaving 13 bases between the germline ends. The germline V gene encodes CDR1 MNHEY and CDR2 SMNVEV (reference sequence). Written as DNA, the CDR3 is TGTGCCAGCAGTTTATCGGGCCTTGTGGTGGAGCAGTTCTTC. Encoded protein: CASSLSGLVVEQFF.

This clone appeared once. V usage is TRBV5-1 and J usage is TRBJ2-5; TRBD2 is a possible D gene (6 bases). The CDR3 is made up of 14 amino acids. Germline V gives CDR1 SGHRS, CDR2 YFSETQ. Trimming left V 0 bases short and J 5 bases short, with 11 bases between. CDR3 DNA: TGCGCCAGCAGCTTGGTTGCGGGGCGGGAGACCCAGTACTTC. Translated, it gives CASSLVAGRETQYF.

Comment on this clone: Germline and junction disagree at one end, which may indicate a read error. This chain links TRBV7-7 with TRBJ1-1; D unclear. The CDR3 is 13 amino acids. CDR1 and CDR2 (germline): SSHAT, FNYEAQ (reference sequence). As DNA, the CDR3 is TGTGCTAGCAGCTTAGAGGGAGGCACTGAAGCTTTCTTT. It specifies CASSLEGGTEAFF.

The rearrangement uses TRBV5-1 and TRBJ2-7, with 11 bases fitting TRBD1. The CDR3 extends over 19 amino acids. Germline assignment: CDR1 SGHRS and CDR2 YFSETQ. Trimming cost V 0 bases and J 0 bases; bases outside gene matches: 11. CDR3 bases: TGCGCCAGCAGCTTGGGCCTAGGACAGGGGGCAGTCAGCTCCTACGAGCAGTACTTC. This codes for CASSLGLGQGAVSSYEQYF.

The J gene is TRBJ2-2, the V gene TRBV6-5; TRBD1 might be the D (5 bases). The CDR3 is 14 residues long. From germline, CDR1 is MNHEY and CDR2 SVGAGI. V was pared by 4 bases and J by 1 base, with 7 bases between. The CDR3 DNA reads TGTGCCAGCAGTTTCGGACAGAACACCGGGGAGCTGTTTTTT. It translates to CASSFGQNTGELFF.

The chain employs TRBV30 and TRBJ1-1; 7 bases fit TRBD1. Per germline, CDR1 GTSNPN and CDR2 SVGIG (reference sequence). With 6 bases clipped from V and 3 bases from J, the junction kept 4 bases outside the gene matches. This CDR3 has 12 residues. The chain's CDR3 is CACLRGYTEAFF. CDR3 bases: TGTGCCTGTCTCAGGGGGTACACTGAAGCTTTCTTT. The complete variable domain, with remaining parts taken from reference TRBV30 and TRBJ1-1, reads SQTIHQWPATLVQPVGSPLSLECTVEGTSNPNLYWYRQAAGRGLQLLFYSVGIGQISSEVPQNLSASRPQDRQFILSSKKLLLSDSGFYLCACLRGYTEAFFGQGTRLTVV.

This sequence joins TRBV4-1 and TRBJ2-3; a possible D gene is TRBD2 (5 bases). The V end lost 2 bases, the J end lost 6 bases, and 9 bases lay between the germline ends. The CDR3 extends over 13 amino acids. Per the germline V gene, CDR1 is MGHRA and CDR2 is YSYEKL. CDR3 residues: CASSQTRVDTQYF. The DNA of the CDR3 is TGCGCCAGCAGCCAAACGAGGGTGGATACGCAGTATTTT.

The chain employs TRBV7-9 and TRBJ2-7; 8 nucleotides agree with TRBD2. The CDR3 is 14 residues long. Trimming at V came to 4 bases and at J to 0 bases, leaving 2 bases not matched to a gene. The germline V gene encodes CDR1 SEHNR and CDR2 FQNEAQ (reference sequence). The CDR3 reads CASSYSGISYEQYF. In DNA, the CDR3 is TGTGCCAGCAGCTATAGCGGGATCTCCTACGAGCAGTACTTC.

V gene TRBV19 combines with J gene TRBJ2-7, with 7 positions matching TRBD2. There are 15 residues in the CDR3. Germline CDR1 LNHDA, CDR2 SQIVND (reference sequence). The V and J ends lost 5 bases and 5 bases, in that order; junction bases with no gene match: 12. CDR3 in DNA: TGTGCCAGTAGTCCTTTCGGGGGGACGACCCACGAGCAGTACTTC. Residues: CASSPFGGTTHEQYF. The full variable domain, rest sourced from reference TRBV19 and TRBJ2-7, is DGGITQSPKYLFRKEGQNVTLSCEQNLNHDAMYWYRQDPGQGLRLIYYSQIVNDFQKGDIAEGYSVSREKKESFPLTVTSAQKNPTAFYLCASSPFGGTTHEQYFGPGTRLTVT.

The chain joins TRBV4-3 to TRBJ2-3; no definite D call. The ends were cut back, 0 bases at V and 2 bases at J, with 6 bases in the middle. The CDR3 extends over 14 amino acids. Germline V CDR1 and CDR2: LGHNA, YSLEER. The CDR3 reads CASSQEFLTDTQYF. The CDR3 region has the DNA TGCGCCAGCAGCCAAGAATTCCTCACAGATACGCAGTATTTT.

The genes are TRBV6-1 and TRBJ2-5; 10 nucleotides line up with TRBD1. V gave up 2 bases and J gave up 6 bases; unmatched junction bases: 9. This CDR3 has 16 amino acids. Germline V gives CDR1 MNHNS, CDR2 SASEGT. CDR3 protein: CASSELERDRGQTQYF. The CDR3 DNA reads TGTGCCAGCAGTGAACTCGAACGGGACAGGGGCCAGACCCAGTACTTC.

V is TRBV27 and J is TRBJ2-2; D is possibly TRBD2 (5 bases). The germline CDR1 and CDR2 sequences are MNHEY and SMNVEV (reference sequence). V lost 8 bases, J lost 1 base, and 5 bases lay in between. The CDR3 is 12 amino acids. The CDR3 loop reads CASGRNTGELFF. CDR3 nucleotide sequence: TGTGCCAGCGGGAGGAACACCGGGGAGCTGTTTTTT.

The chain recombines TRBV10-3 with TRBJ1-4, with D tentatively TRBD1 (5 bases). The CDR3 loop spans 13 amino acids. Germline V lookup: CDR1 ENHRY, CDR2 SYGVKD. Trimming took off 6 bases at V and 4 bases at J, with 9 bases between the two ends. The CDR3 nucleotides read TGTGCCATCAGGGGGGGGGTTAATGAAAAACTGTTTTTT. It is translated as CAIRGGVNEKLFF.

This clone came up a few times. The rearrangement uses TRBV28 and TRBJ2-4; 8 bases align to TRBD2. CDR3 length equals 15 residues. The germline V gene has CDR1 MDHEN and CDR2 SYDVKM. V shed 5 bases and J 0 bases; nucleotides not matched to a gene: 3. The CDR3 nucleotides read TGTGCCAGCAGTCCCGCGGGGGGAGCCAAAAACATTCAGTACTTC. It yields the protein CASSPAGGAKNIQYF.

This clone was found a few times. The chain carries TRBV19 and TRBJ1-1, with no clear D. The CDR3 is made up of 13 amino acids. V lost 5 bases and J 0 bases, leaving 7 bases between the germline ends. CDR1 LNHDA and CDR2 SQIVND come from the germline V gene (reference sequence). CDR3 sequence (DNA): TGTGCCAGTAGTCCGGGGTTGAACACTGAAGCTTTCTTT. Its translation is CASSPGLNTEAFF.

J is TRBJ1-2 and V is TRBV7-9; no reliable D call. Germline lookup yields CDR1 SEHNR and CDR2 FQNEAQ (reference sequence). V lost 11 bases and J 8 bases, leaving 9 bases between the germline ends. The CDR3 extends over 9 amino acids. The CDR3 loop reads CAVSGGYTF. The CDR3 bases are TGTGCCGTCTCCGGGGGCTACACCTTC.